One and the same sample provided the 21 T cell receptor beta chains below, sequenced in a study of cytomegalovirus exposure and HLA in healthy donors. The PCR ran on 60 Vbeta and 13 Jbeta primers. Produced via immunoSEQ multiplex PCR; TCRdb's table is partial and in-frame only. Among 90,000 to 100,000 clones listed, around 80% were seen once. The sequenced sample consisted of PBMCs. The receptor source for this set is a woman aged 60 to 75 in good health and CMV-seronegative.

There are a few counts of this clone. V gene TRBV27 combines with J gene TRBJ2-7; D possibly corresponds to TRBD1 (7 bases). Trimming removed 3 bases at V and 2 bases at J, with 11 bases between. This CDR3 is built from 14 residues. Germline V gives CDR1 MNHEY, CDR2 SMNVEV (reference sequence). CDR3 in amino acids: CASSLSRGAYEQYF. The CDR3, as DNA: TGTGCCAGCAGTTTGAGCAGGGGGGCCTACGAGCAGTACTTC.

The CDR3, as DNA: TGTGCCTGGAATCTGGTGGGAGGGCACACCGGGGAGCTGTTTTTT. This codes for CAWNLVGGHTGELFF. This chain connects TRBV30 to TRBJ2-2; 7 bases fit TRBD2. The CDR3 sequence is 15 residues long. J was trimmed by 3 bases and V by 4 bases; bases with no gene match: 8. CDR1 and CDR2 from the germline V gene are GTSNPN and SVGIG (reference sequence).

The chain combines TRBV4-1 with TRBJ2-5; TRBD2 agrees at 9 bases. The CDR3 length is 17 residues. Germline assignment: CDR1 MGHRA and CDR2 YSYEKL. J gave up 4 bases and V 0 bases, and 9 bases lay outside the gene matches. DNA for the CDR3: TGCGCCAGCAGCCAAGATACGGTAGCGGGAGTGGGAGAGACCCAGTACTTC. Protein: CASSQDTVAGVGETQYF.

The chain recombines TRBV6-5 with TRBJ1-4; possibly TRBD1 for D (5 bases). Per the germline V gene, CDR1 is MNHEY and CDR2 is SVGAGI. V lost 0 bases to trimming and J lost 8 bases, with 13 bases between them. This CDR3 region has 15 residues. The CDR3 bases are TGTGCCAGCAGTTACTCGGGGGGAGTTGGGGAAAAACTGTTTTTT. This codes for CASSYSGGVGEKLFF.

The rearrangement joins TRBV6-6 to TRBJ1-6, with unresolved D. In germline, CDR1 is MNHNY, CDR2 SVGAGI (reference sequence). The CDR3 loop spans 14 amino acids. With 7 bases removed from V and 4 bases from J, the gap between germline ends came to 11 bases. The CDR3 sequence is CASNLAVYNSPLHF. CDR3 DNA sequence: TGTGCCAGCAACCTTGCAGTGTATAATTCACCCCTCCACTTT.

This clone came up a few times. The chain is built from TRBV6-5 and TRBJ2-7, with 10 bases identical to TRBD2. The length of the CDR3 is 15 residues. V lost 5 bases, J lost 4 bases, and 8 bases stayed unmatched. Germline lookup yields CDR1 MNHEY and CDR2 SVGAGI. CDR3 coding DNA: TGTGCCAGCAGTCCGCTAGCGGGGGAATCGTACGAGCAGTACTTC. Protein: CASSPLAGESYEQYF.

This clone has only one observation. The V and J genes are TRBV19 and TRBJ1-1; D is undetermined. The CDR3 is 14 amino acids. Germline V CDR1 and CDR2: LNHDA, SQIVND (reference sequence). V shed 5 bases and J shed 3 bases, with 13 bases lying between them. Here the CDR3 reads CASSSFRSDTEAFF. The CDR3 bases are TGTGCCAGTAGTTCGTTCCGGTCGGACACTGAAGCTTTCTTT.

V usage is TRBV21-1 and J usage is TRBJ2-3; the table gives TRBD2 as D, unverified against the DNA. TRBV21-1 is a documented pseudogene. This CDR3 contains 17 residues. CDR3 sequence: CASSARLAGNRPDTQYF. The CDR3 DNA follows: TGTGCCAGCAGCGCTAGACTAGCGGGAAATCGTCCAGATACGCAGTATTTT.

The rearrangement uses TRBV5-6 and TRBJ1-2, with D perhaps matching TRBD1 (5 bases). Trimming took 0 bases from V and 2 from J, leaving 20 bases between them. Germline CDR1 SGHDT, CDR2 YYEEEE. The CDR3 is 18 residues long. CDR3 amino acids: CASSLALKYDSSNYGYTF. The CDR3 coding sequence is TGTGCCAGCAGCTTGGCCCTCAAGTATGACAGTTCAAACTATGGCTACACCTTC.

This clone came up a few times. The CDR3 region is CASSQSLGRSREQYF. In nucleotides, the CDR3 is TGCGCCAGCAGCCAAAGTTTAGGCAGGTCTCGGGAGCAGTACTTC. The rearrangement uses TRBV4-1 and TRBJ2-7; D gene ambiguous. CDR1 is MGHRA and CDR2 is YSYEKL in the germline V gene. The CDR3 is made up of 15 amino acids. V gave up 2 bases and J gave up 7 bases, with 18 bases separating them.

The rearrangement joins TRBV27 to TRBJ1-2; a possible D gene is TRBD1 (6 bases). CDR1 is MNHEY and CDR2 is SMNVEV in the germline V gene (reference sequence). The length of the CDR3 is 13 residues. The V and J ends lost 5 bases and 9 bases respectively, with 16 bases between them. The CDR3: CASSTRTAGRYTF. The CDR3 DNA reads TGTGCCAGCAGTACCCGGACAGCCGGCCGCTACACCTTC.

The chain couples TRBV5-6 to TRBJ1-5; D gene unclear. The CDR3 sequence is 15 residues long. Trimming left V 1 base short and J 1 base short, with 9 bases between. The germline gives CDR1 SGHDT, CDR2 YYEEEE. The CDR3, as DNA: TGTGCCAGCAGCTTGTTGGTGGAGAGCAATCAGCCCCAGCATTTT. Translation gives CASSLLVESNQPQHF.

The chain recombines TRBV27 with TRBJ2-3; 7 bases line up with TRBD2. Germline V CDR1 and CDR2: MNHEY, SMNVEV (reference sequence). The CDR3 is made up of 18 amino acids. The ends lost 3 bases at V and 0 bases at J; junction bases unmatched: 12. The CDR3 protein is CASSLCEWRESSTDTQYF. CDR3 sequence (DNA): TGTGCCAGCAGTTTGTGTGAGTGGCGGGAGAGTAGCACAGATACGCAGTATTTT.

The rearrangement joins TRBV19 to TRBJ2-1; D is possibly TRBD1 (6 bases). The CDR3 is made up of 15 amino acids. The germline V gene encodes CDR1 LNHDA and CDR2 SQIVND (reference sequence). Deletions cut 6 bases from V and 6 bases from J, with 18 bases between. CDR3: CASSAYTGTINEQFF. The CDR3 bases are TGTGCCAGTAGCGCCTATACCGGGACAATCAATGAGCAGTTCTTC.

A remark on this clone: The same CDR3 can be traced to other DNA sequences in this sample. CDR3 loop: CASSLTRSNQPQHF. CDR3 sequence (DNA): TGTGCCAGCAGCTTAACTCGGAGCAATCAGCCCCAGCATTTT. The chain has TRBV28 and TRBJ1-5, with D unclear. Deletions cut 6 bases from V and 1 base from J, with 10 bases between. Germline values: CDR1 MDHEN, CDR2 SYDVKM. This CDR3 has 14 residues.

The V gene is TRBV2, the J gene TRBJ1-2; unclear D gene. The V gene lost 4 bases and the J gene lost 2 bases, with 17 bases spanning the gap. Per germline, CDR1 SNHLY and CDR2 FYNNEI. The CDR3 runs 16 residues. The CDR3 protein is CASSGIGGQANYGYTF. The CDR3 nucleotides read TGTGCCAGCAGTGGGATTGGAGGGCAGGCCAACTATGGCTACACCTTC.

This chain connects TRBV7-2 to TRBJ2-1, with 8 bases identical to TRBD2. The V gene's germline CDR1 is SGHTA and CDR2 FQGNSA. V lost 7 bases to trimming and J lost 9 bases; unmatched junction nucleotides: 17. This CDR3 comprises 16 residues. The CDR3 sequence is CASTTSPSGSGTEQFF. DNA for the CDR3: TGTGCCAGCACCACATCCCCCTCCGGTAGCGGGACTGAGCAGTTCTTC.

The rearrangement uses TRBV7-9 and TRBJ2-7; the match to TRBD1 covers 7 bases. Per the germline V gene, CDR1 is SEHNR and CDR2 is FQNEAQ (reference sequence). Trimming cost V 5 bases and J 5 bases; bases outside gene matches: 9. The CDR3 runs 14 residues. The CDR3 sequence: CASSPKTGWNEQYF. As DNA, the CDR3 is TGTGCCAGCAGCCCGAAGACAGGGTGGAACGAGCAGTACTTC.

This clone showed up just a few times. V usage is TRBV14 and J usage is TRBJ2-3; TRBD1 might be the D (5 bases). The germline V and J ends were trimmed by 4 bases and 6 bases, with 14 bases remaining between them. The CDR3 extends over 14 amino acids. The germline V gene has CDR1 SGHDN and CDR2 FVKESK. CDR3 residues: CASSPSLDTDTQYF. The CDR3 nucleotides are TGTGCCAGCAGCCCGAGTTTGGACACGGATACGCAGTATTTT.

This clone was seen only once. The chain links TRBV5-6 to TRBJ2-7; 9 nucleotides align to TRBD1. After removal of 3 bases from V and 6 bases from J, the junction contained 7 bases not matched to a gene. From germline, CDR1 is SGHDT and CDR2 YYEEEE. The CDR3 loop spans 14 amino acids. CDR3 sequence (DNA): TGTGCCAGCAGCTCAAACAGGGGGCTAAGCGAGCAGTACTTC. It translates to CASSSNRGLSEQYF.

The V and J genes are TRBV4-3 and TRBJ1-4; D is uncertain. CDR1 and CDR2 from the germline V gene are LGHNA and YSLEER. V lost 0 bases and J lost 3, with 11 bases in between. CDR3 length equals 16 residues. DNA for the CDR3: TGCGCCAGCAGCCAAGAACCCTGGGCCGCTAATGAAAAACTGTTTTTT. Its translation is CASSQEPWAANEKLFF.